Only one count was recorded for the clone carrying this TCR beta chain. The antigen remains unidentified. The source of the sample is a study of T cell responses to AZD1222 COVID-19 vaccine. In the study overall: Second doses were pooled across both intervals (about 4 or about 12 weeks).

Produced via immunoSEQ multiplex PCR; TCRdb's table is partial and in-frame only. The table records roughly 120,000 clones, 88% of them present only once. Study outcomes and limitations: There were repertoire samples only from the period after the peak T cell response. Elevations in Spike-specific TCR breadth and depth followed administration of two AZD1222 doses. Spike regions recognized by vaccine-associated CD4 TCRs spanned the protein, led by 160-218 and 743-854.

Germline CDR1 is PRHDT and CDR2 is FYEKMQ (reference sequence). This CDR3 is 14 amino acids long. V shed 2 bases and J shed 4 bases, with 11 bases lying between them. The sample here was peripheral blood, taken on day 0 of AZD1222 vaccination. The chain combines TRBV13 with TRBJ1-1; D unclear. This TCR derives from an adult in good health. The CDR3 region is CASSLQRVGTEAFF. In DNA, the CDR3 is TGTGCCAGCAGCTTACAACGGGTGGGCACTGAAGCTTTCTTT.